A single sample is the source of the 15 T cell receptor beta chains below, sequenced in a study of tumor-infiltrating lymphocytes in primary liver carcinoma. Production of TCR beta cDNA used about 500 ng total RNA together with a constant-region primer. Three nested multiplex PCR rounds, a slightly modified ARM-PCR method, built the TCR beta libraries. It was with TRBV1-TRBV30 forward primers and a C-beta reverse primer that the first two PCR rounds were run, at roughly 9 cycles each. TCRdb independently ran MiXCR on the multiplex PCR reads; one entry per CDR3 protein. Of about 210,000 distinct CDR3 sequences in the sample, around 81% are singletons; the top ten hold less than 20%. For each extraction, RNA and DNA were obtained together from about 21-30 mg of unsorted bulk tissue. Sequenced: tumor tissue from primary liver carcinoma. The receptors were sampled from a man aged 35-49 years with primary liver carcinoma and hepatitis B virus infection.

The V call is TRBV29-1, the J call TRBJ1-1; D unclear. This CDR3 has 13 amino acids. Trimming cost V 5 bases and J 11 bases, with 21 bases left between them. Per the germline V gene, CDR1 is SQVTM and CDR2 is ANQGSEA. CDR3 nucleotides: TGCAGCGTTCTACTCCCGGGGAGGAGTGAGGCTTTCTTT. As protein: CSVLLPGRSEAFF.

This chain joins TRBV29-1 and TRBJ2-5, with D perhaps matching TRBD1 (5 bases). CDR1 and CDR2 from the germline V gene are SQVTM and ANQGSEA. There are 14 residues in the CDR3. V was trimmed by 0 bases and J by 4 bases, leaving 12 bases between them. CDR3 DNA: TGCAGCGTTGAAGATGTTGGACAAGTAGAGACCCAGTACTTC. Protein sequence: CSVEDVGQVETQYF.

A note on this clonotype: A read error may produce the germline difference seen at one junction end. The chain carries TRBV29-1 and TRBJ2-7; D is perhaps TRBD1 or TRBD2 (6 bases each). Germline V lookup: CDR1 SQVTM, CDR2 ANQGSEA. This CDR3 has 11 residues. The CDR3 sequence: CTVEGGREQYF. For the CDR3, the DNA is TGCACCGTTGAGGGGGGTCGTGAGCAGTACTTC.

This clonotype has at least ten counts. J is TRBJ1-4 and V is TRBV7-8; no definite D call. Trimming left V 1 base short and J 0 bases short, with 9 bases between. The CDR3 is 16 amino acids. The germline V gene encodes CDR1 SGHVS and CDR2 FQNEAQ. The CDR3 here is CASSLGDIATNEKLFF. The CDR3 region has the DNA TGTGCCAGCAGCTTAGGGGATATTGCAACTAATGAAAAACTGTTTTTT.

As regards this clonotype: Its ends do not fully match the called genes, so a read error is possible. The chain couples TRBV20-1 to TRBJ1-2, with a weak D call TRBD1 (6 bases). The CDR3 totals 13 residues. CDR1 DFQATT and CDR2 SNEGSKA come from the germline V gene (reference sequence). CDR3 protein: CSARPGANYSYTF. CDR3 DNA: TGCAGTGCTAGGCCGGGGGCTAACTATAGCTACACTTTC.

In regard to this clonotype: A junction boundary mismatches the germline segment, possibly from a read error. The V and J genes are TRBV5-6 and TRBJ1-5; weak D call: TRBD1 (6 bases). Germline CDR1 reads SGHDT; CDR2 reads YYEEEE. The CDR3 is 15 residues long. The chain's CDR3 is CASTSTWGGDQLQLF. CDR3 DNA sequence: TGTGCCAGCACCTCTACTTGGGGGGGCGATCAGCTCCAGCTTTTT.

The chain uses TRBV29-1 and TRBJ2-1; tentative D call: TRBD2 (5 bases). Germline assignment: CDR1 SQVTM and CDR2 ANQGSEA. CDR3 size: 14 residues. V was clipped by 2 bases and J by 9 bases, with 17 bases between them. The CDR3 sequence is CSVELARVMGEQFF. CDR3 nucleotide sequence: TGCAGCGTTGAATTAGCGAGGGTGATGGGTGAGCAGTTCTTC.

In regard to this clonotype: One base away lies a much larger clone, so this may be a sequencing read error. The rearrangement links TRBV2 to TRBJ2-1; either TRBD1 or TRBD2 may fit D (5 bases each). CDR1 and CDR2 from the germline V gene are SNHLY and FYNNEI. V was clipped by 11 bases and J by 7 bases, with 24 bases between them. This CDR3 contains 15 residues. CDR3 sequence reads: CASSPGADPWNEQFF. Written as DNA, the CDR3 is TGTGCCTCCAGCCCCGGGGCAGACCCTTGGAATGAGCAGTTCTTC.

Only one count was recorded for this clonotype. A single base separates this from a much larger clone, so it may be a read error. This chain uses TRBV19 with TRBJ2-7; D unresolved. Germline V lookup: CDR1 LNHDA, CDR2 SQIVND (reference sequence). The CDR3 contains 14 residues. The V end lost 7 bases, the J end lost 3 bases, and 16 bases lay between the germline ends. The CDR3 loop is CASNIIVGDYEQYF. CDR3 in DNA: TGTGCCAGTAATATTATAGTTGGAGACTACGAGCAGTACTTC.

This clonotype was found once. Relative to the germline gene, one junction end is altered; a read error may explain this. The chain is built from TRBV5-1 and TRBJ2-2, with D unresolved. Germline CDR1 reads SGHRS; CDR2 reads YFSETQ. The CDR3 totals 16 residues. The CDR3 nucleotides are TGCGCCAGCAGCCTACATCACATGACGAACACCGTGGAGCTATTTTTT. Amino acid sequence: CASSLHHMTNTVELFF.

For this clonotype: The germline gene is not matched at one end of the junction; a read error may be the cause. DNA for the CDR3: TGTGCCAGCTGTTTACAGGGGACCGATTCACCCCTCCATTTT. This sequence encodes CASCLQGTDSPLHF. The gene calls are TRBV12-3 or TRBV12-4 and TRBJ1-6, with 7 bases fitting TRBD1. This CDR3 has 14 amino acids.

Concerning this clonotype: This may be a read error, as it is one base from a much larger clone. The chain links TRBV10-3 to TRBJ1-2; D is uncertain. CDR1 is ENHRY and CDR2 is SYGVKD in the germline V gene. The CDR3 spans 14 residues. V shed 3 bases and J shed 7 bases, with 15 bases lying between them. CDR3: CAISDSKGYFGYTF. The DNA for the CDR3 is TGTGCCATCAGTGACTCGAAAGGGTACTTTGGCTACACCTTC.

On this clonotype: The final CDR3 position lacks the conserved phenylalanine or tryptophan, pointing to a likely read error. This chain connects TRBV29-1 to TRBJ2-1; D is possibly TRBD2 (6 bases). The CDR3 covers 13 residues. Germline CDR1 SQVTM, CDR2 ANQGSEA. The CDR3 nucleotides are TGCAGTGACGCCCGGGACTTCACGAGGGAGCAGTTCCTC. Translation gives CSDARDFTREQFL.

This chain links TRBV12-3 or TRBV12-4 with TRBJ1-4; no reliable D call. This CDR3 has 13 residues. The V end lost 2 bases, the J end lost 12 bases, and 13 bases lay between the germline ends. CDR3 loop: CASSLLGNEELFF. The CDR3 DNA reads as TGTGCCAGCAGTTTATTGGGGAACGAAGAACTGTTTTTT.

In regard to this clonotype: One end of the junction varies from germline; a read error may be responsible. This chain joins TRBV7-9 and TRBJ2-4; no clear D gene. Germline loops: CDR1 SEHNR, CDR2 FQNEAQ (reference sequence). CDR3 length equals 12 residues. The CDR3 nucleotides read TGTGCCAGCAGCTCCTCAAAAAACATTCAGAACTTC. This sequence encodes CASSSSKNIQNF.